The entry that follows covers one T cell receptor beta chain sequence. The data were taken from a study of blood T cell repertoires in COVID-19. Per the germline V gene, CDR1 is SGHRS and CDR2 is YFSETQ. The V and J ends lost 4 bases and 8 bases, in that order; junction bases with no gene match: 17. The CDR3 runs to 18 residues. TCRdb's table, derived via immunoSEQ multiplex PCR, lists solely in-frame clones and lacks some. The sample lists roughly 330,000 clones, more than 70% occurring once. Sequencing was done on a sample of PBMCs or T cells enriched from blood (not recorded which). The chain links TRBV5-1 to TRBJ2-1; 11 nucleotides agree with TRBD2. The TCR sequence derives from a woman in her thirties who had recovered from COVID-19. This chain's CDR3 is CASSIWDSGGAGGHEQFF. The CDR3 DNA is TGCGCCAGCAGCATATGGGATAGCGGGGGGGCCGGGGGCCATGAGCAGTTCTTC.